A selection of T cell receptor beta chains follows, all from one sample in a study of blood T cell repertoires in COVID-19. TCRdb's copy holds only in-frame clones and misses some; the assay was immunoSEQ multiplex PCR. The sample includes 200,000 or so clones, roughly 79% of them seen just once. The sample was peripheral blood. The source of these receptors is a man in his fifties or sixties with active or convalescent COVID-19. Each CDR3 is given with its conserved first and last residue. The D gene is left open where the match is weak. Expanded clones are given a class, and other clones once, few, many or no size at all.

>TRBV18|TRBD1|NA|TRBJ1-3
CASSPRGQGISGNTIYF
TGTGCCAGCTCACCAAGGGGGCAGGGGATTTCTGGAAACACCATATATTTT
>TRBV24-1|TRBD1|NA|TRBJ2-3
CATSGWTGGTDTQYF
TGTGCCACCAGTGGCTGGACAGGGGGCACAGATACGCAGTATTTT
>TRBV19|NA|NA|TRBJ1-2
CASSIDFGGANYGYTF
TGTGCCAGTAGTATAGATTTCGGCGGAGCTAACTATGGCTACACCTTC
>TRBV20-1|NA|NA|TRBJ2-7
CSAHAQAAQYF
TGCAGTGCTCACGCCCAAGCCGCGCAGTACTTC
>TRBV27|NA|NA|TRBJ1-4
CASSLAGANEKLFF
TGTGCCAGCAGTTTGGCAGGGGCTAATGAAAAACTGTTTTTT
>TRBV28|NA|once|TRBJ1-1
CASSLATGTEAFF
TGTGCCAGCAGTTTGGCGACAGGCACTGAAGCTTTCTTT
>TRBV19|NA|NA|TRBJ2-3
CASSAPGLITDTQYF
TGTGCCAGTAGTGCTCCGGGACTTATCACAGATACGCAGTATTTT
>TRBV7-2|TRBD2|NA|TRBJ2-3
CASSSSSGRDTQYF
TGTGCCAGCAGCTCGTCTAGCGGGAGGGATACGCAGTATTTT
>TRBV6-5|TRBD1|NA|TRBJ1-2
CASSYLPGTGDYGYTF
TGTGCCAGCAGTTACTTACCCGGGACAGGGGACTATGGCTACACCTTC
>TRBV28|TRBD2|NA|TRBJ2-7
CASRPGLAGDYEQYF
TGTGCCAGCAGACCCGGACTAGCGGGAGACTACGAGCAGTACTTC
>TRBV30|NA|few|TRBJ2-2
CAWSVSERSSTGELFF
TGTGCCTGGAGTGTCTCCGAGCGCTCGTCTACCGGGGAGCTGTTTTTT
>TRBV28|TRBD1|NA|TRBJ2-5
CASTPPSLGSSGGAGETQYF
TGTGCCAGCACCCCCCCCTCGTTGGGTTCATCAGGGGGCGCGGGGGAGACCCAGTACTTC
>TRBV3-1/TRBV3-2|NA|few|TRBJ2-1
CASSPGAGAEQFF
TGTGCCAGCAGCCCAGGGGCAGGCGCTGAGCAGTTCTTC
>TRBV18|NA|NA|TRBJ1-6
CASSPTTGSSPLHF
TGTGCCAGCTCGCCCACAACAGGGAGCTCACCCCTCCACTTT
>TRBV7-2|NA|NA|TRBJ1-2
CASSLEGVLGDYTF
TGTGCCAGCAGCTTAGAAGGGGTTTTAGGAGACTACACCTTC
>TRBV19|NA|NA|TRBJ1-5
CASSSPDSYQPQHF
TGTGCCAGTAGTTCGCCCGACAGTTATCAGCCCCAGCATTTT
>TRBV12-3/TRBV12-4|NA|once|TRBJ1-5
CASSLTGFQPQHF
TGTGCCAGCAGTTTGACCGGGTTTCAGCCCCAGCATTTT
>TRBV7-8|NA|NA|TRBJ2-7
CASSLVPSSPLYEQYF
TGTGCCAGCAGCTTAGTCCCTAGCAGCCCTCTCTACGAGCAGTACTTC
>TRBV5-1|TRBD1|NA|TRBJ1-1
CASSSLQGANTEAFF
TGCGCCAGCAGCTCGTTACAGGGGGCGAACACTGAAGCTTTCTTT
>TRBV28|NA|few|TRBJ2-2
CASSLPGQRAGELFF
TGTGCCAGCAGTTTACCCGGACAGCGCGCCGGGGAGCTGTTTTTT
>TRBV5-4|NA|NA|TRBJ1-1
CASSLPHASAGEAFF
TGTGCCAGCAGCCTTCCCCACGCCTCGGCAGGAGAAGCTTTCTTT
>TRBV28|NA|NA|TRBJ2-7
CASSLGWLGDEQYF
TGTGCCAGCAGTTTGGGCTGGCTTGGCGACGAGCAGTACTTC
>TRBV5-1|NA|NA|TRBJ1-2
CASSLDRRAYGYTF
TGCGCCAGCAGCTTGGATCGCAGGGCCTATGGCTACACCTTC
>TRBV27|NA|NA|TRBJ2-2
CASSSLYQDTGELFF
TGTGCCAGCAGTTCATTATATCAGGACACCGGGGAGCTGTTTTTT
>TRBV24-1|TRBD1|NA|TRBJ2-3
CAAGTESTDTQYF
TGTGCCGCTGGGACAGAGAGCACAGATACGCAGTATTTT
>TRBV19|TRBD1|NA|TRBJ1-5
CASDRGDQPQHF
TGTGCCAGTGACAGGGGGGATCAGCCCCAGCATTTT
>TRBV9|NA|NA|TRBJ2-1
CASSENRGYEQFF
TGTGCCAGCAGCGAGAACCGGGGGTACGAGCAGTTCTTC
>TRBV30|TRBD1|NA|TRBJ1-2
CAWRRPTTGHGYTF
TGTGCCTGGAGGAGACCTACGACAGGGCATGGCTACACCTTC
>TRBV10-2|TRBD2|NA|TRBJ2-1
CASRTSGAQAGEQFF
TGCGCCAGCAGGACTAGCGGGGCCCAGGCAGGGGAGCAGTTCTTC
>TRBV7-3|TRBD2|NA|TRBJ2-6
CASFGLAGSSGANVLTF
TGTGCCAGCTTCGGGCTAGCGGGGAGCTCTGGGGCCAACGTCCTGACTTTC
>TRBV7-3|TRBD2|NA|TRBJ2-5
CASSLAVAGGGETQYF
TGTGCCAGCAGCTTAGCGGTAGCGGGAGGAGGGGAGACCCAGTACTTC
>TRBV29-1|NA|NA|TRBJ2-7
CSVTDRLDSYEQYF
TGCAGCGTCACCGACAGGTTAGACTCCTACGAGCAGTACTTC
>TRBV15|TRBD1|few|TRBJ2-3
CATSFRTGVTDTQYF
TGTGCCACCAGCTTCCGGACAGGGGTCACAGATACGCAGTATTTT
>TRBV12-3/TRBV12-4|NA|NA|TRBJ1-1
CASTRDINTEAFF
TGTGCCAGCACCCGGGACATCAACACTGAAGCTTTCTTT
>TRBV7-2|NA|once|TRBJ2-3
CASSLNRFTDTQYF
TGTGCCAGCAGCTTAAACAGATTCACAGATACGCAGTATTTT
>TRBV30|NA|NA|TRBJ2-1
CAWNIRRAGEQFF
TGTGCCTGGAATATCCGGAGGGCAGGTGAGCAGTTCTTC
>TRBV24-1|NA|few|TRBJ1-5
CATSEAGGLVQPQHF
TGTGCCACCAGTGAGGCGGGGGGCTTGGTTCAGCCCCAGCATTTT
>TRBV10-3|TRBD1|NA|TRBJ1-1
CAIREGQAEGTEAFF
TGTGCCATCAGGGAGGGACAGGCGGAGGGGACTGAAGCTTTCTTT
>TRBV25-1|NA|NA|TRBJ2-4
CASSGDGGAKNIQYF
TGTGCCAGCAGTGGGGACGGGGGAGCCAAAAACATTCAGTACTTC
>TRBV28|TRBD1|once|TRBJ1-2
CASIRQGKGYGYTF
TGTGCCAGCATTCGACAGGGAAAGGGCTATGGCTACACCTTC
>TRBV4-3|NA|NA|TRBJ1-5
CASSQDWGDGGSRDQPQHF
TGCGCCAGCAGCCAAGATTGGGGGGATGGGGGGTCCAGGGATCAGCCCCAGCATTTT